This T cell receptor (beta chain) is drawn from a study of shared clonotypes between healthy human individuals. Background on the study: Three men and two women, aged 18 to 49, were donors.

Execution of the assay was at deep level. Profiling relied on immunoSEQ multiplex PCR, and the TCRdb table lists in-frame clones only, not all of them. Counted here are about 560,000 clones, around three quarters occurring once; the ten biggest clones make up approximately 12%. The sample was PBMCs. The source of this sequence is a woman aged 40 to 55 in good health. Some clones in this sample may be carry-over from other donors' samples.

CDR3 DNA sequence: TGTGCCAGCAACCCAGGGGGCCAAGAGACCCAGTACTTC. Encoded protein: CASNPGGQETQYF. V and J are TRBV11-2 and TRBJ2-5, with 7 bases lining up with TRBD1. This CDR3 is built from 13 residues. Germline CDR1 reads SGHAT; CDR2 reads FQNNGV. V shed 7 bases and J 1 base; nucleotides not matched to a gene: 3.